Listed below are T cell receptor beta chains from one sample, sequenced in a study of read filtering for tumor transcriptome and immune sequencing. In TCRdb, the reads were re-called with MiXCR into one record per CDR3 protein. The sample carries tens of thousands of distinct CDR3 sequences, about 22% recorded once. Sequencing was done on a sample of a population of CD138-negative cells sorted from bone marrow. The receptor source for this set is a donor aged 40 or older with multiple myeloma. The CDR3 runs from the conserved cysteine through the conserved F or W. Fields, in order: V gene, clone size, D gene, J gene, CDR3 protein, CDR3 DNA. The D gene is left open where the match is weak. The size entry is marked missing in some rows and otherwise reads once, few, many or a size class.

>TRBV7-2|-|-|TRBJ2-5
CASSHRGQETQYF
TGTGCCAGCAGCCATCGGGGGCAAGAGACCCAGTACTTC
>TRBV7-8|many|-|TRBJ2-7
CASSRTGVPGEQYF
TGTGCCAGCAGCCGGACGGGGGTCCCGGGTGAGCAGTACTTC
>TRBV2|few|-|TRBJ2-5
CASTHEGRMTQYF
TGTGCCAGCACCCACGAGGGACGTATGACCCAGTACTTC
>TRBV4-2|many|-|TRBJ2-7
CASSQDSGGVSYEQYF
TGTGCCAGCAGCCAAGATTCTGGCGGGGTCTCCTACGAGCAGTACTTC
>TRBV9|-|-|TRBJ2-7
CASSVSGLHEQYF
TGTGCCAGCAGCGTATCCGGGCTCCACGAGCAGTACTTC
>TRBV30|-|-|TRBJ1-1
CARSRGYGDTEAFF
TGTGCCCGCTCCCGGGGCTACGGGGACACTGAAGCTTTCTTT
>TRBV19|many|-|TRBJ2-6
CASRFSGANVLTF
TGTGCCAGCAGGTTTTCGGGGGCCAACGTCCTGACTTTC
>TRBV7-3|-|-|TRBJ1-1
CASSLRARGSNTEAFF
TGTGCCAGCAGCTTAAGGGCCAGGGGATCGAACACTGAAGCTTTCTTT
>TRBV6-1|many|-|TRBJ1-1
CASSDGRRNTEAFF
TGTGCCAGCAGTGACGGGCGACGGAACACTGAAGCTTTCTTT
>TRBV11-2|many|TRBD1|TRBJ2-2
CASSPTGIYTGELFF
TGTGCCAGCAGCCCGACAGGGATTTACACCGGGGAGCTGTTTTTT
>TRBV5-1|few|TRBD1|TRBJ2-2
CASSGGQGLTGELFF
TGCGCCAGCAGCGGCGGACAGGGCCTCACCGGGGAGCTGTTTTTT
>TRBV20-1|few|-|TRBJ1-5
CSAMTAGVNQPQHF
TGCAGTGCTATGACCGCAGGGGTGAATCAGCCCCAGCATTTT
>TRBV6-5|few|-|TRBJ2-1
CASSPRSAGAYNEQFF
TGTGCCAGCTCCCCCCGGTCAGCCGGAGCCTACAATGAGCAGTTCTTC
>TRBV12-3/TRBV12-4|many|-|TRBJ2-1
CASSLGLALRDEQFF
TGTGCCAGCAGTTTGGGTCTAGCCCTCCGCGATGAGCAGTTCTTC
>TRBV27|many|TRBD1|TRBJ1-1
CASSFQVGQGAEAFF
TGTGCCAGCAGTTTTCAGGTCGGACAGGGGGCTGAAGCTTTCTTT
>TRBV19|few|-|TRBJ1-5
CASKFRWDQPQHF
TGTGCCAGTAAGTTCCGATGGGATCAGCCCCAGCATTTT
>TRBV5-1|many|-|TRBJ1-1
CASSFSSPNTEAFF
TGCGCCAGCAGCTTTTCTTCACCGAACACTGAAGCTTTCTTT
>TRBV12-3/TRBV12-4|many|TRBD1|TRBJ1-1
CASNPSPGQGGRNTEAFF
TGTGCCAGCAACCCCTCCCCGGGACAGGGAGGGAGGAACACTGAAGCTTTCTTT
>TRBV5-1|-|-|TRBJ2-5
CASSLQTYQETQYF
TGCGCCAGCAGCTTACAGACGTACCAAGAGACCCAGTACTTC
>TRBV19|-|-|TRBJ2-5
CASSSGTDPPGAQYF
TGTGCCAGTAGTTCCGGGACAGACCCCCCGGGGGCCCAGTACTTC
>TRBV2|few|-|TRBJ2-5
CASTLGLETQYF
TGTGCCAGCACCTTGGGCCTGGAGACCCAGTACTTC
>TRBV28|-|-|TRBJ2-3
CASSLPGGRSYTQYF
TGTGCCAGCAGTTTACCCGGGGGCCGGAGCTATACGCAGTATTTT
>TRBV5-1|many|TRBD1|TRBJ2-5
CASSYPQGAEGETQYF
TGCGCCAGCAGCTATCCCCAGGGGGCCGAGGGGGAGACCCAGTACTTC
>TRBV7-9|many|-|TRBJ2-3
CASSSSGPSTDTQYF
TGTGCCAGCAGCTCATCCGGGCCTAGCACAGATACGCAGTATTTT
>TRBV18|many|-|TRBJ1-1
CASSPPSPLNTEAFF
TGTGCCAGCTCACCACCGAGCCCCCTGAACACTGAAGCTTTCTTT
>TRBV3-1|many|-|TRBJ2-1
CASSLSALGEQFF
TGTGCCAGCAGCCTTAGTGCCCTAGGGGAGCAGTTCTTC
>TRBV7-6|many|-|TRBJ2-1
CASSLVGGLPGDEQFF
TGTGCCAGCAGCTTAGTAGGGGGACTCCCCGGGGATGAGCAGTTCTTC